These T cell receptor beta chains were read from a single sample in a study of blood T cell repertoires in COVID-19. Measured with immunoSEQ multiplex PCR; TCRdb has only the in-frame clones, and not every one. The sample lists roughly 130,000 clones, around three quarters seen once, with roughly 3.6% in the top ten. Sequencing was done on a sample of peripheral blood. The origin of the receptors is a man in his sixties with acute or convalescent COVID-19. Both conserved end residues are part of each CDR3. The order of the fields is CDR3 DNA, CDR3 protein, D gene, J gene, CDR3 length, V gene. A D gene is named only where the DNA matches it firmly.

CDR3nt: TGCGCCAGCAGCCTCGGGTGGAGGGACACTGAAGCTTTCTTT
CDR3aa: CASSLGWRDTEAFF
d_gene: -
j_gene: TRBJ1-1
len: 14
v_gene: TRBV4-1

CDR3nt: TGTGCCAGTAGTATAGGTCAGACATCGAACACTGAAGCTTTCTTT
CDR3aa: CASSIGQTSNTEAFF
d_gene: -
j_gene: TRBJ1-1
len: 15
v_gene: TRBV19

CDR3nt: TGCAGCGTGCTCTCAGGGAACTATGGCTACACCTTC
CDR3aa: CSVLSGNYGYTF
d_gene: -
j_gene: TRBJ1-2
len: 12
v_gene: TRBV29-1

CDR3nt: TGTGCCAGCAGCTTAGACAGGGGGTCGGGCGAGCAGTACTTC
CDR3aa: CASSLDRGSGEQYF
d_gene: TRBD1
j_gene: TRBJ2-7
len: 14
v_gene: TRBV7-2

CDR3nt: TGTGCCACCGGACAGGGCCCCAATCAGCCCCAGCATTTT
CDR3aa: CATGQGPNQPQHF
d_gene: TRBD1
j_gene: TRBJ1-5
len: 13
v_gene: TRBV24-1

CDR3nt: TGTGCCATCAGCGGTAGCGGGAGTTGGGAGACCCAGTACTTC
CDR3aa: CAISGSGSWETQYF
d_gene: TRBD2
j_gene: TRBJ2-5
len: 14
v_gene: TRBV10-3

CDR3nt: TGTGAGGGAGGGTTTTTCAATCAGCCCCAGCATTTT
CDR3aa: CEGGFFNQPQHF
d_gene: -
j_gene: TRBJ1-5
len: 12
v_gene: TRBV14

CDR3nt: TGTGCCAGCAGCTTAGGAGGGGGGGTCCAAGAGACCCAGTACTTC
CDR3aa: CASSLGGGVQETQYF
d_gene: -
j_gene: TRBJ2-5
len: 15
v_gene: TRBV13

CDR3nt: TGTGCCAGCAGAAGGACAGGGGATAACACTGAAGCTTTCTTT
CDR3aa: CASRRTGDNTEAFF
d_gene: TRBD1
j_gene: TRBJ1-1
len: 14
v_gene: TRBV6-4

CDR3nt: TGTGCCAGCAGCCGAGTACTAGCTCGAGATACGCAGTATTTT
CDR3aa: CASSRVLARDTQYF
d_gene: -
j_gene: TRBJ2-3
len: 14
v_gene: TRBV11-2

CDR3nt: TGTGCCAGCTCACCACGCGCCGGGATCCGCTCCTACAATGAGCAGTTCTTC
CDR3aa: CASSPRAGIRSYNEQFF
d_gene: -
j_gene: TRBJ2-1
len: 17
v_gene: TRBV18